Below, 21 T cell receptor beta chains from the same sample are listed, as sequenced in a study of blood T cell repertoires in COVID-19. Sequencing was performed with immunoSEQ multiplex PCR; in TCRdb, only in-frame clones are kept and a portion is missing. This table has 390,000 or so clones, 90% appearing once. Sequencing was performed on peripheral blood. Receptor source: a young man with active or convalescent COVID-19.

Remarks on this clone: At one end, the junction sequence differs from germline, possibly due to a read error. This chain joins TRBV27 and TRBJ2-6; 8 bases line up with TRBD1. The CDR3 is 17 amino acids. CDR1 is MNHEY, CDR2 SMNVEV, per germline (reference sequence). CDR3 in DNA: TGTGCCAGCAGTCAAGACAGGGGAGTCTCTGGGGCCAACGTGCTGACTTTC. Protein product: CASSQDRGVSGANVLTF.

The genes are TRBV6-5 and TRBJ1-2, with 7 bases identical to TRBD1. Germline-derived CDR1 and CDR2 are MNHEY and SVGAGI. The CDR3 extends over 15 amino acids. V shed 5 bases, J shed 4 bases, and the junction held 10 bases outside the gene matches. In DNA, the CDR3 is TGTGCCAGCAGTAAGACCCGACAGGGCGCCTATGGCTACACCTTC. This encodes CASSKTRQGAYGYTF.

The chain links TRBV4-3 to TRBJ1-2; 7 positions match TRBD1. Per germline, CDR1 LGHNA and CDR2 YSLEER. The trim removed 1 base at V and 4 bases at J, leaving 3 bases unmatched. This CDR3 region has 14 residues. CDR3 residues: CASSQGGQFYGYTF. CDR3 nucleotide sequence: TGCGCCAGCAGCCAAGGGGGACAGTTCTATGGCTACACCTTC.

V gene TRBV28 combines with J gene TRBJ1-1, with D maybe TRBD1 (6 bases). The germline V gene has CDR1 MDHEN and CDR2 SYDVKM. Trimming pared 5 bases from V and 0 bases from J, leaving 10 bases between. CDR3 length: 14 amino acids. CDR3 sequence: CASSPGQMNTEAFF. CDR3 nucleotides: TGTGCCAGCAGTCCGGGACAAATGAACACTGAAGCTTTCTTT.

J is TRBJ2-1 and V is TRBV19, with D perhaps matching TRBD1 (5 bases). The germline V gene encodes CDR1 LNHDA and CDR2 SQIVND (reference sequence). CDR3 length: 14 residues. Trimming pared 3 bases from V and 8 bases from J, leaving 14 bases between. In DNA form, the CDR3 reads TGTGCCAGTAGTATCCCCAGGGATACTGATGAGCAGTTCTTC. Encoded protein: CASSIPRDTDEQFF.

In its sample, this clone was seen once. The chain employs TRBV25-1 and TRBJ1-1; TRBD1 agrees at 8 bases. CDR3 length: 15 residues. The V segment lost 5 bases and the J segment 4 bases; nucleotides outside the gene matches: 9. Looked up from germline, CDR1 is MGHDK and CDR2 is SYGVNS. The CDR3 spells CASSPTTTGGTEAFF. The CDR3 region has the DNA TGTGCCAGCAGTCCGACGACTACAGGGGGCACTGAAGCTTTCTTT.

The CDR3 DNA is TGTGCCAGCAGTCGGACTGCCAGCGAGACCCAGTACTTC. Protein sequence: CASSRTASETQYF. The chain links TRBV7-3 to TRBJ2-5, with a possible D match to TRBD2 (5 bases). Germline values: CDR1 SGHTA, CDR2 FQGTGA. CDR3 size: 13 residues. Trimming cost V 6 bases and J 5 bases, with 13 bases left between them.

The rearrangement uses TRBV4-1 and TRBJ2-1, with D perhaps matching TRBD1 (5 bases). Deletions cut 0 bases from V and 2 bases from J, with 11 bases between. This CDR3 has 16 amino acids. Germline V gene sequence: CDR1 MGHRA, CDR2 YSYEKL. CDR3 sequence (DNA): TGCGCCAGCAGCCAAGAGGGAAGGGGCACCTACAATGAGCAGTTCTTC. This sequence encodes CASSQEGRGTYNEQFF.

The chain employs TRBV29-1 and TRBJ2-7; 7 bases map to TRBD1. CDR3 length: 13 amino acids. The trim removed 4 bases at V and 2 bases at J, leaving 5 bases unmatched. Germline CDR1 reads SQVTM; CDR2 reads ANQGSEA. CDR3 sequence (DNA): TGCAGCGTTGGTGACAGGGCACCCTACGAGCAGTACTTC. Its protein is CSVGDRAPYEQYF.

The chain joins TRBV5-6 to TRBJ2-7, with TRBD1 identical over 8 bases. Trimming at V came to 3 bases and at J to 3 bases, leaving 2 bases not matched to a gene. The CDR3 spans 13 residues. Germline CDR1 reads SGHDT; CDR2 reads YYEEEE. Here the CDR3 DNA reads TGTGCCAGCAGCTCGGGACAGGTCTACGAGCAGTACTTC. As protein: CASSSGQVYEQYF.

The chain employs TRBV9 and TRBJ2-2, with D perhaps TRBD2 (6 bases). V shed 2 bases and J shed 7 bases, with 15 bases lying between them. The CDR3 loop spans 15 amino acids. The germline V gene encodes CDR1 SGDLS and CDR2 YYNGEE. The CDR3 coding sequence is TGTGCCAGCAGCGTTTGGGGGGTTCACGGCGGGGAGCTGTTTTTT. It yields the protein CASSVWGVHGGELFF.

V and J are TRBV25-1 and TRBJ1-2, with unresolved D. Germline V gene sequence: CDR1 MGHDK, CDR2 SYGVNS. V gave up 3 bases and J gave up 6 bases, with 14 bases separating them. CDR3 length: 14 amino acids. This CDR3 is CASSDPGAVDGYTF. CDR3 coding DNA: TGTGCCAGCAGTGATCCGGGTGCGGTCGATGGCTACACCTTC.

The V gene is TRBV28, the J gene TRBJ2-7; 7 nucleotides match TRBD1. The ends lost 6 bases at V and 4 bases at J; junction bases unmatched: 15. The CDR3 sequence is 16 residues long. In germline, CDR1 is MDHEN, CDR2 SYDVKM. CDR3 sequence reads: CASRRTGSFALYEQYF. The CDR3 coding sequence is TGTGCCAGCAGACGGACAGGCTCCTTTGCCCTTTACGAGCAGTACTTC. The full variable domain, its missing parts supplied by reference TRBV28 and TRBJ2-7, is DVKVTQSSRYLVKRTGEKVFLECVQDMDHENMFWYRQDPGLGLRLIYFSYDVKMKEKGDIPEGYSVSREKKERFSLILESASTNQTSMYLCASRRTGSFALYEQYFGPGTRLTVT.

The chain carries TRBV18 and TRBJ1-6, with TRBD1 as a possible D gene (6 bases). The CDR3 has 15 residues. Between the trimmed V and J ends, which lost 3 bases and 5 bases, there was a span of 11 bases. Germline CDR1 reads KGHSH; CDR2 reads LQKENI. CDR3 sequence reads: CASSPGTPNNSPLHF. Here the CDR3 DNA reads TGTGCCAGCTCACCCGGGACACCGAATAATTCACCCCTCCACTTT.

The rearrangement links TRBV19 to TRBJ1-2, with a weak D call TRBD1 (6 bases). This CDR3 region has 14 residues. V was pared by 3 bases and J by 8 bases, with 16 bases between. The germline V gene has CDR1 LNHDA and CDR2 SQIVND (reference sequence). CDR3 protein: CASSMATGGWGYTF. Written as DNA, the CDR3 is TGTGCCAGTAGTATGGCGACAGGAGGCTGGGGCTACACCTTC.

This clone showed up just once. V gene TRBV27 combines with J gene TRBJ2-1; tentatively, D is TRBD1 (5 bases). Germline assignment: CDR1 MNHEY and CDR2 SMNVEV (reference sequence). V was clipped by 6 bases and J by 4 bases, with 16 bases between them. The CDR3 loop spans 15 amino acids. The CDR3 spells CASSPWGTSYNEQFF. In DNA, the CDR3 is TGTGCCAGCAGCCCCTGGGGCACCTCTTACAATGAGCAGTTCTTC.

This clone showed up many times. The rearrangement links TRBV30 to TRBJ2-3, with D uncertain. The V and J ends lost 2 bases and 3 bases respectively, with 3 bases between them. Germline loops: CDR1 GTSNPN, CDR2 SVGIG (reference sequence). The CDR3 contains 11 residues. The CDR3 here is CAWSPTDTQYF. CDR3 coding DNA: TGTGCCTGGAGTCCTACAGATACGCAGTATTTT.

The V gene is TRBV7-8, the J gene TRBJ1-2, with D possibly being TRBD1 (5 bases). V was trimmed by 0 bases and J by 6 bases, leaving 14 bases between them. Germline V gene data show CDR1 as SGHVS and CDR2 as FQNEAQ. The CDR3 totals 15 residues. In DNA form, the CDR3 reads TGTGCCAGCAGCTTAGCTGACAGCCCGCATGATGGCTACACCTTC. Translation gives CASSLADSPHDGYTF. Complete variable domain (other parts from reference TRBV7-8 and TRBJ1-2): GAGVSQSPRYKVAKRGQDVALRCDPISGHVSLFWYQQALGQGPEFLTYFQNEAQLDKSGLPSDRFFAERPEGSVSTLKIQRTQQEDSAVYLCASSLADSPHDGYTFGSGTRLTVV.

The rearrangement uses TRBV9 and TRBJ1-2; 7 bases map to TRBD1. This CDR3 spans 16 amino acids. Per germline, CDR1 SGDLS and CDR2 YYNGEE. With 4 bases clipped from V and 5 bases from J, the junction kept 14 bases outside the gene matches. CDR3 in DNA: TGTGCCAGCAGCACTCCTCGTTTAGGGGGCCTTTATGGCTACACCTTC. Translation gives CASSTPRLGGLYGYTF.

The V gene is TRBV7-2, the J gene TRBJ1-1, with a possible D match to TRBD1 (5 bases). V was cut by 5 bases and J by 7 bases, with 14 bases left in between. The germline CDR1 and CDR2 sequences are SGHTA and FQGNSA. The CDR3 has 13 amino acids. DNA for the CDR3: TGTGCCAGCAGCCCACTTCGGGGGTATGAAGCTTTCTTT. Translation gives CASSPLRGYEAFF.

This chain connects TRBV28 to TRBJ1-1, with a possible D match to TRBD1 (6 bases). Trimming removed 5 bases at V and 4 bases at J, with 29 bases between. The V gene's germline CDR1 is MDHEN and CDR2 SYDVKM. The CDR3 spans 19 residues. CDR3 sequence reads: CASSPRTEGFGFTGTEAFF. In nucleotides, the CDR3 is TGTGCCAGCAGTCCCCGGACAGAAGGCTTTGGTTTTACCGGCACTGAAGCTTTCTTT.